A selection of T cell receptor beta chains follows, all from one sample in a study of blood T cell repertoires in COVID-19. Generated by immunoSEQ multiplex PCR, the TCRdb table keeps only in-frame clones and is missing some. The repertoire holds 160,000 or so clones, with around 80% as singletons. Sequenced: peripheral blood. These receptor sequences come from a man between 60 and 75 years old with active or convalescent COVID-19. CDR3s include the opening cysteine and the closing phenylalanine or tryptophan. The D gene is left open where the match is weak. A row's size may be missing; if present it is once, few, many or a size class.

TRBJ2-1 TRBV5-8 . . TGTGCCAGCAGCGAGAGGTCCTACAATGAGCAGTTCTTC CASSERSYNEQFF
TRBJ1-5 TRBV24-1 . . TGTGCCACCAGTGATTCCATGCCAGGCAATCAGCCCCAGCATTTT CATSDSMPGNQPQHF
TRBJ2-5 TRBV6-5 TRBD2 . TGTGCCAGCACCTTGGTTTTAGCGGGGTCGGGGACCCAGTACTTC CASTLVLAGSGTQYF
TRBJ1-1 TRBV12-3/TRBV12-4 . . TGTGCCAGCAGTTTCTACGGGGGCACTGAAGCTTTCTTT CASSFYGGTEAFF
TRBJ2-7 TRBV18 TRBD1 . TGTGCCAGCTCTCCGGGGACAGGGGGCTACGAGCAGTACTTC CASSPGTGGYEQYF
TRBJ2-2 TRBV10-1 . . TGCGCCAGCAGTGAGGTTCCAGGCGCCGGGGAGCTGTTTTTT CASSEVPGAGELFF
TRBJ1-2 TRBV7-2 . . TGTGCCAGCAGCTTAACCCTCACAAGTAACTATGGCTACACCTTC CASSLTLTSNYGYTF
TRBJ2-5 TRBV3-1/TRBV3-2 . . TGTGCCAGCAGCCAAGCCCGGGACTACCAAGAGACCCAGTACTTC CASSQARDYQETQYF
TRBJ1-5 TRBV3-1/TRBV3-2 . . TGTGCCAGCAGCCAAGATGTTCGTCAGCCCCAGCATTTT CASSQDVRQPQHF
TRBJ2-1 TRBV19 TRBD1 . TGTGCCAGTAGTAGAGGGGGCTGGGGCAATGAGCAGTTCTTC CASSRGGWGNEQFF
TRBJ1-1 TRBV20-1 . . TGCAGCGGACGGGGGAACACTGAAGCTTTCTTT CSGRGNTEAFF
TRBJ2-1 TRBV6-5 . . TGTGCCAGCAGTTACACGCCCGGTACTGAGCAGTTCTTC CASSYTPGTEQFF
TRBJ2-2 TRBV28 . . TGTGCCACCGAGAGGGCCCCCCTTGCCGGGGAGCTGTTTTTT CATERAPLAGELFF
TRBJ1-4 TRBV10-3 TRBD1 few TGTGCCATCAGTGAGGACAGGGGAGGTTTTGAAAAACTGTTTTTT CAISEDRGGFEKLFF
TRBJ2-1 TRBV12-5 . . TGTGCTAGTGGTTTGGGCACCCGGGACTACAATGAGCAGTTCTTC CASGLGTRDYNEQFF
TRBJ1-1 TRBV7-9 . . TGTGCCAGCAGCTCCCCCAGGATTATCGACACTGAAGCTTTCTTT CASSSPRIIDTEAFF
TRBJ2-1 TRBV5-1 TRBD2 once TGCGCCAGCAGCTTAACCTCCGGGGGGGCCTATGAGCAGTTCTTC CASSLTSGGAYEQFF
TRBJ1-5 TRBV5-6 . . TGTGCCAGCAGCTTGAGCGGGGGGCAAGTAAATAGCAATCAGCCCCAGCATTTT CASSLSGGQVNSNQPQHF
TRBJ2-2 TRBV11-2 . . TGTGCCAGCAGCCTTCCGACTCTGTCCGGGGAGCTGTTTTTT CASSLPTLSGELFF
TRBJ2-3 TRBV7-9 . . TGTGCCAGCAGCTTAAGTCAGGGCGCAGATACGCAGTATTTT CASSLSQGADTQYF
TRBJ2-3 TRBV29-1 TRBD2 . TGCAGCGTCGGGACTAGCGGGGGGTTCACAGATACGCAGTATTTT CSVGTSGGFTDTQYF
TRBJ2-7 TRBV5-5 TRBD1 once TGTGCCAGCAGCGTAACCGGGACAGTCTACGAGCAGTACTTC CASSVTGTVYEQYF
TRBJ2-7 TRBV9 TRBD1 . TGTGCCAGCAGCGCCGGGACAGGGCTCCACTACGAGCAGTACTTC CASSAGTGLHYEQYF
TRBJ1-4 TRBV18 . . TGTGCCAGCTCACTACCCGGGAAGAATGAAAAACTGTTTTTT CASSLPGKNEKLFF
TRBJ2-3 TRBV2 . . TGTGCCAGCAGTGATGGAGCGGATACGCAGTATTTT CASSDGADTQYF
TRBJ1-1 TRBV21-1 . once TGTGCCAGCAGGGACAGGCGGGGTGAAGCTTTCTTT CASRDRRGEAFF
TRBJ2-7 TRBV29-1 . . TGCAGCGTTGGTCGTCAGGCCCCCCCCTACGAGCAGTACTTC CSVGRQAPPYEQYF